These 21 T cell receptor beta chains share one sample of origin, sequenced in a study of T cell changes during pregnancy in multiple sclerosis. Sequencing was performed with immunoSEQ multiplex PCR; in TCRdb, only in-frame clones are kept and a portion is missing. Among around 75,000 clones listed, roughly 90% were seen once. The material was CD4+ T cells from peripheral blood mononuclear cells, obtained in the third trimester of pregnancy. The receptors were sampled from a female donor in good health, enrolled as a control in a pregnancy study.

The rearrangement uses TRBV10-3 and TRBJ2-3; 12 nucleotides agree with TRBD2. Germline V gives CDR1 ENHRY, CDR2 SYGVKD. The CDR3 is 14 amino acids. With 10 bases clipped from V and 3 bases from J, the junction kept 5 bases outside the gene matches. The CDR3 DNA reads TGTGCCACCAGACTAGCGGGGGAGACAGATACGCAGTATTTT. It encodes CATRLAGETDTQYF.

This clone was found once. The rearrangement links TRBV5-1 to TRBJ1-3, with 7 bases fitting TRBD1. The CDR3 consists of 15 residues. The V gene end was trimmed by 4 bases and the J gene end by 7 bases; junction bases not matched to a gene: 11. From germline, CDR1 is SGHRS and CDR2 YFSETQ. CDR3 sequence: CASSRGGDERNTIYF. In DNA, the CDR3 is TGCGCCAGCAGCAGAGGGGGCGACGAAAGGAACACCATATATTTT.

As DNA, the CDR3 is TGTGCCAGCAGCCTAGTAGGAGGACAGGAGAACTACGAGCAGTACTTC. Protein sequence: CASSLVGGQENYEQYF. The genes are TRBV11-3 and TRBJ2-7; TRBD1 matches at 7 bases. Germline assignment: CDR1 SGHNT and CDR2 YENEEA. The CDR3 has 16 amino acids. Trimming cost V 5 bases and J 3 bases; bases outside gene matches: 13.

V is TRBV4-2 and J is TRBJ2-3; possible D gene TRBD1, 5 bases. Trimming cost V 1 base and J 4 bases, with 9 bases left between them. This CDR3 has 14 residues. Germline-derived CDR1 and CDR2 are LGHNA and YNFKEQ. The CDR3 here is CASSQVLGPDTQYF. The CDR3 nucleotides are TGTGCCAGCAGCCAAGTCTTGGGGCCAGATACGCAGTATTTT.

In its sample, this clone was seen once. The chain employs TRBV30 and TRBJ1-6; a weak D match, TRBD1 (5 bases). The CDR3 sequence is 17 residues long. The V end was cut by 0 bases, the J end by 5 bases, with 17 bases between. The germline CDR1 and CDR2 sequences are GTSNPN and SVGIG (reference sequence). Written as DNA, the CDR3 is TGTGCCTGGAGTGTACCCTATTCGGCAGGGCATAATTCACCCCTCCACTTT. As protein: CAWSVPYSAGHNSPLHF.

The gene calls are TRBV7-9 and TRBJ1-2, with TRBD1 matching 8 bases. The germline gives CDR1 SEHNR, CDR2 FQNEAQ (reference sequence). V lost 2 bases to trimming and J lost 5 bases; unmatched junction nucleotides: 1. The CDR3 totals 13 residues. The DNA for the CDR3 is TGTGCCAGCAGCTTAACAGGGGGATATGGCTACACCTTC. Its protein is CASSLTGGYGYTF.

V is TRBV25-1 and J is TRBJ1-6; unclear D gene. Germline V gives CDR1 MGHDK, CDR2 SYGVNS. This CDR3 region has 14 residues. The V end lost 4 bases, the J end lost 7 bases, and 11 bases lay between the germline ends. CDR3 bases: TGTGCCAGCAGTGTTACCGGGAACAATTCACCCCTCCACTTT. Amino acid sequence: CASSVTGNNSPLHF.

This clone was recorded only once. The rearrangement joins TRBV4-1 to TRBJ1-5; D ambiguous. The CDR3 has 17 residues. Germline V gene lookup returns CDR1 MGHRA and CDR2 YSYEKL. Trimming pared 0 bases from V and 5 bases from J, leaving 17 bases between. Here the CDR3 reads CASSQDRAGPGDQPQHF. CDR3 sequence (DNA): TGCGCCAGCAGCCAAGATAGGGCGGGCCCTGGGGATCAGCCCCAGCATTTT.

V and J are TRBV5-8 and TRBJ1-2; D is uncertain. V was pared by 0 bases and J by 3 bases, with 6 bases between. Germline loops: CDR1 SGHTS, CDR2 YDEGEE. This CDR3 contains 13 residues. The CDR3 DNA sequence: TGTGCCAGCAGCTTGGGGCGGTACTATGGCTACACCTTC. Protein sequence: CASSLGRYYGYTF.

The genes are TRBV10-1 and TRBJ2-3, with TRBD2 matching over 10 bases. Germline-derived CDR1 and CDR2 are WNHNN and SYGVQD (reference sequence). Unmatched junction bases numbered 11, after V lost 7 bases and J lost 1 base. CDR3 length: 17 amino acids. The CDR3 nucleotides read TGCGCCAGCATAGGAGCGGGGGGGCGGCCTGGCACAGATACGCAGTATTTT. Protein product: CASIGAGGRPGTDTQYF.

The rearrangement links TRBV4-2 to TRBJ2-3, with 11 bases matching TRBD2. The trim removed 0 bases at V and 1 base at J, leaving 3 bases unmatched. The CDR3 is made up of 17 amino acids. The germline CDR1 and CDR2 sequences are LGHNA and YNFKEQ. The CDR3 spells CASSQDKGLAGTDTQYF. CDR3 in DNA: TGTGCCAGCAGCCAAGATAAGGGACTAGCGGGCACAGATACGCAGTATTTT.

V and J are TRBV11-1 and TRBJ1-3; the match to TRBD1 covers 8 bases. The V and J ends lost 5 bases and 0 bases, in that order; junction bases with no gene match: 3. Germline CDR1 SGHAT, CDR2 FQDESV (reference sequence). This CDR3 is 15 amino acids long. DNA of the CDR3: TGTGCCAGCAGCCTGGGACAGGCCTCTGGAAACACCATATATTTT. Its protein product is CASSLGQASGNTIYF.

The table lists this clone with a count of one. The chain employs TRBV5-6 and TRBJ2-1; 8 nucleotides match TRBD2. The germline CDR1 and CDR2 sequences are SGHDT and YYEEEE. Trimming removed 3 bases from V and 6 bases from J; junction bases left unmatched: 8. The CDR3 is made up of 15 amino acids. CDR3 nucleotides: TGTGCCAGCAGCTCGCGGGGGGAATGGTTCAATGAGCAGTTCTTC. It translates to CASSSRGEWFNEQFF.

The sample holds a few counts of this clone. This sequence joins TRBV6-5 and TRBJ1-6; 7 nucleotides align to TRBD1. The CDR3 length is 15 residues. Per the germline V gene, CDR1 is MNHEY and CDR2 is SVGAGI. J lost 7 bases, V lost 0 bases, and 3 bases had no gene match. CDR3 loop: CASSYSNRGNSPLHF. The CDR3 region has the DNA TGTGCCAGCAGTTACTCGAACAGGGGAAATTCACCCCTCCACTTT.

The rearrangement joins TRBV18 to TRBJ1-5, with TRBD1 as a possible D gene (5 bases). The V gene lost 8 bases and the J gene lost 2 bases, with 19 bases spanning the gap. Germline V lookup: CDR1 KGHSH, CDR2 LQKENI. CDR3 length equals 16 residues. The CDR3, as DNA: TGTGCCAGCCACCCCGGGGGGACTAGTGGCAATCAGCCCCAGCATTTT. Translating gives CASHPGGTSGNQPQHF.

The chain is built from TRBV5-4 and TRBJ2-7; TRBD1 matches 10 bases. The CDR3 is 15 residues long. V shed 3 bases, J shed 7 bases, and the junction held 10 bases outside the gene matches. CDR1 and CDR2 (germline): SGHNT, YYREEE (reference sequence). CDR3 DNA: TGTGCCAGCAGCTCCTTCCGGGACAGGGGTACGGAGCAGTACTTC. This encodes CASSSFRDRGTEQYF.

The chain carries TRBV11-2 and TRBJ2-2; no firm D call. V was shortened by 1 base and J by 1 base, with 4 bases between the two germline ends. CDR3 length: 14 amino acids. From germline, CDR1 is SGHAT and CDR2 FQNNGV. The CDR3 region is CASSLARNTGELFF. The CDR3 DNA reads as TGTGCCAGCAGCTTAGCTAGGAACACCGGGGAGCTGTTTTTT.

This chain joins TRBV4-3 and TRBJ1-5; D gene uncertain. This CDR3 comprises 15 residues. V was pared by 0 bases and J by 7 bases, with 13 bases between. The germline gives CDR1 LGHNA, CDR2 YSLEER. CDR3 coding DNA: TGCGCCAGCAGCCAAGATCCGGGGAAGGGCCAGCCCCAGCATTTT. This translates into CASSQDPGKGQPQHF.

The rearrangement links TRBV7-2 to TRBJ1-3; possibly TRBD1 for D (6 bases). V was clipped by 1 base and J by 2 bases, with 12 bases between them. Per germline, CDR1 SGHTA and CDR2 FQGNSA. The CDR3 extends over 16 amino acids. The CDR3 sequence: CASSLGQAGPGNTIYF. CDR3 nucleotide sequence: TGTGCCAGCAGCTTAGGACAGGCTGGCCCTGGAAACACCATATATTTT. The complete variable domain, with remaining parts taken from reference TRBV7-2 and TRBJ1-3, reads GAGVSQSPSNKVTEKGKDVELRCDPISGHTALYWYRQSLGQGLEFLIYFQGNSAPDKSGLPSDRFSAERTGGSVSTLTIQRTQQEDSAVYLCASSLGQAGPGNTIYFGEGSWLTVV.

CDR3 nucleotide sequence: TGTGCCAGCAGTGAAGGGACAGGTGGTGGCTACACCTTC. This codes for CASSEGTGGGYTF. The chain joins TRBV6-1 to TRBJ1-2; 7 bases match TRBD1. The germline V gene has CDR1 MNHNS and CDR2 SASEGT. V lost 1 base to trimming and J lost 7 bases; unmatched junction nucleotides: 3. CDR3 length: 13 residues.

V and J are TRBV6-5 and TRBJ1-1; 7 nucleotides match TRBD1. Germline V gene lookup returns CDR1 MNHEY and CDR2 SVGAGI. The CDR3 spans 14 residues. V was pared by 8 bases and J by 3 bases, with 9 bases of the junction left unmatched. The CDR3 DNA is TGTGCCAGCCGAGGGGGCCCAGGGTACACTGAAGCTTTCTTT. Translation gives CASRGGPGYTEAFF.